This T cell receptor (beta chain) was identified during a study of blood T cell repertoires in COVID-19 (TCRdb year 2020). Some background on the complete study: Samples from collaborators originated in the United States, Italy and Spain and spanned both the acute and convalescent phases of COVID-19. The material from the prospective study consisted of cDNA or gDNA derived from T cells, B-cell-depleted T cells, or PBMCs. Deeply sampled blood TCRbeta repertoires from subjects exposed to, actively infected with, or recovered from COVID-19 were included in the dataset. The repertoires were released in a freely available public database intended as a resource for research on the immune response to SARS-CoV-2. Samples came from the ongoing ImmuneRACE study (first 160 participants) plus 1,254 subjects from 6 global collaborators. The sample metadata nearly always contained a de-identified subject ID, COVID-19 status, age in years and sex. Where HLA class I and class II types were available, the types were taken from metadata supplied by the sample provider, not from assay-based typing. On the study overall, not on this receptor specifically: The quantity of clinical and demographic metadata differed by source and by participant and was supplied without curation.

This clone was picked up a small number of times. Its antigen remains undetermined. Base qualities are not recorded, but no much larger clone differs from it by a single base. Each collaborating institution followed its own protocols to collect whole blood in K2EDTA tubes. For TCRbeta analysis, collaborators shipped samples in one of three forms: frozen whole blood, isolated PBMCs, or DNA extracted from either of those sample types. TCRbeta CDR3 regions were amplified from genomic DNA using the immunoSEQ Assay, a bias-controlled multiplex PCR. The authors' pipeline ran thus. Within the assay, amplification of reference gene primers was used to estimate how many nucleated cells each sample contained. To quantify the absolute abundance of each unique TCRbeta CDR3 rearrangement, sequence reads were collapsed and filtered. For each sample, productive Simpson clonality was calculated as the square root of Simpson's diversity index across productive rearrangements. TCRdb obtained this table from immuneACCESS and retained in-frame rearrangements with V and J assigned. These tables miss some clones; where compared with another copy, unresolved V genes account for less than half of the shortfall, and the remainder is unexplained. Clone size and V and J calls were adopted from that table, with D and trimming inferred from the DNA. This sample has under 200,000 clones in its table, and around 83% of those were observed once. Almost 5% of the sample rests with the top ten.

Reading the germline V gene (reference sequence) gives CDR1 LNHDA and CDR2 SQIVND. The CDR3 runs 14 residues from the cysteine to the phenylalanine. The read is trimmed to its CDR3 DNA, 42 bases read in frame from base 1. V lost 2 bases and J lost 7 bases; the stretch between them is 9 bases long. Rearrangement joined TRBV19 to TRBJ1-6; 6 matching bases give a weak D call of TRBD1. Sequenced input: peripheral blood. This clonotype originated in a woman aged 80 or older with acute or convalescent COVID-19. The CDR3 here reads CASSITDRNSPLHF. The bases are TGTGCCAGTAGTATAACGGACAGAAATTCACCCCTCCACTTT. Here the CDR3 is joined to the reference TRBV19 and TRBJ1-6 genes, and the full variable domain is: DGGITQSPKYLFRKEGQNVTLSCEQNLNHDAMYWYRQDPGQGLRLIYYSQIVNDFQKGDIAEGYSVSREKKESFPLTVTSAQKNPTAFYLCASSITDRNSPLHFGNGTRLTVT.